The 27 T cell receptor beta chains reported below all come from one sample, sequenced in a study of control samples from healthy donors and cancer patients. Libraries were prepared by immunoSEQ multiplex PCR; TCRdb keeps only in-frame clonotypes and omits some of them. The repertoire holds approximately 94,000 clones, with approximately 90% as singletons. Sequences were obtained from blood. These receptors were taken from a woman younger than 45 in good health.

The chain carries TRBV28 and TRBJ2-7; 11 nucleotides match TRBD2. Germline V lookup: CDR1 MDHEN, CDR2 SYDVKM. The CDR3 covers 15 residues. Trimming took 5 bases from V and 5 from J; bases not matched to a gene: 8. This chain's CDR3 is CASSRSSGRSHEQYF. CDR3 bases: TGTGCCAGCAGTCGTTCTAGCGGGAGGTCCCACGAGCAGTACTTC. The whole variable domain, filled in from reference TRBV28 and TRBJ2-7, reads DVKVTQSSRYLVKRTGEKVFLECVQDMDHENMFWYRQDPGLGLRLIYFSYDVKMKEKGDIPEGYSVSREKKERFSLILESASTNQTSMYLCASSRSSGRSHEQYFGPGTRLTVT.

V usage is TRBV3-1 (or the pseudogene TRBV3-2) and J usage is TRBJ2-7, with a tentative D call TRBD2 (6 bases). CDR3 length equals 16 residues. The ends were cut back, 1 base at V and 3 bases at J, with 16 bases in the middle. Germline CDR1 and CDR2: LGHDT and YNNKEL (reference sequence). The CDR3: CASSQVFGGSDYEQYF. In DNA form, the CDR3 reads TGTGCCAGCAGCCAAGTCTTTGGAGGGAGTGACTACGAGCAGTACTTC.

J is TRBJ1-1 and V is TRBV12-3 or TRBV12-4; 8 nucleotides match TRBD1. CDR3 length equals 13 residues. Germline trimming cut 6 bases from V and 6 bases from J; bases unmatched to any gene: 6. CDR3 bases: TGTGCCAGCAGCGGACAGGGAGAGGCTGAAGCTTTCTTT. Translating it yields CASSGQGEAEAFF.

The V call is TRBV2, the J call TRBJ2-1, with D unclear. Germline loops: CDR1 SNHLY, CDR2 FYNNEI. V was trimmed by 9 bases and J by 4 bases, leaving 4 bases between them. The length of the CDR3 is 10 residues. CDR3 in amino acids: CAREYNEQFF. In DNA, the CDR3 is TGTGCCAGGGAGTACAATGAGCAGTTCTTC. Drawing the rest from reference TRBV2 and TRBJ2-1, the complete variable domain is EPEVTQTPSHQVTQMGQEVILRCVPISNHLYFYWYRQILGQKVEFLVSFYNNEISEKSEIFDDQFSVERPDGSNFTLKIRSTKLEDSAMYFCAREYNEQFFGPGTRLTVL.

The chain combines TRBV20-1 with TRBJ2-1; tentative D call: TRBD1 (5 bases). The V and J ends lost 3 bases and 5 bases respectively, with 8 bases between them. Germline V gene sequence: CDR1 DFQATT, CDR2 SNEGSKA (reference sequence). The CDR3 spans 12 residues. The chain's CDR3 is CSASRRDNEQFF. The CDR3 DNA is TGCAGTGCTAGTCGCAGGGACAATGAGCAGTTCTTC.

Written as DNA, the CDR3 is TGTGCCAGCAGCCAAGTGGGGGACAGGGTAATTCAAGAGACCCAGTACTTC. The encoded protein is CASSQVGDRVIQETQYF. The chain has TRBV14 and TRBJ2-5, with 9 bases lining up with TRBD1. CDR1 and CDR2 from the germline V gene are SGHDN and FVKESK. J gave up 2 bases and V 1 base, and 8 bases lay outside the gene matches. This CDR3 has 17 residues.

The chain recombines TRBV6-2 or TRBV6-3 with TRBJ2-1; no clear D gene. V was trimmed by 2 bases and J by 1 base, leaving 15 bases between them. The CDR3 has 17 amino acids. CDR1 and CDR2 from the germline V gene are MNHEY and SVGEGT. The CDR3: CASSYPNSGWSYNEQFF. The DNA for the CDR3 is TGTGCCAGCAGTTACCCGAATTCGGGTTGGTCCTACAATGAGCAGTTCTTC.

The rearrangement uses TRBV6-1 and TRBJ1-2, with a weak D call TRBD1 (5 bases). The V end lost 1 base, the J end lost 8 bases, and 17 bases lay between the germline ends. This CDR3 comprises 15 residues. The germline CDR1 and CDR2 sequences are MNHNS and SASEGT. CDR3 nucleotides: TGTGCCAGCAGTGAAGGGGGGACCGTTTGGTGGGGCTACACCTTC. Its translation: CASSEGGTVWWGYTF.

CDR3 nucleotide sequence: TGTGCCAGCAGCAAAAGTTGGAGGGGTAGAGGGACAGGGGGTAACAATGAGCAGTTCTTC. Translated, it gives CASSKSWRGRGTGGNNEQFF. The genes are TRBV21-1 and TRBJ2-1; TRBD1, the table's D call, lacks a check against the DNA. TRBV21-1 is termed a pseudogene. This CDR3 has 20 residues.

This chain joins TRBV5-1 and TRBJ1-2; possible D gene TRBD1, 6 bases. Trimming removed 3 bases at V and 3 bases at J, with 15 bases between. The CDR3 runs 15 residues. Germline CDR1 and CDR2: SGHRS and YFSETQ. CDR3 amino acids: CASSSGAGADYGYTF. The CDR3, as DNA: TGCGCCAGCAGCTCCGGTGCGGGGGCTGACTATGGCTACACCTTC.

The chain combines TRBV3-1 (or the pseudogene TRBV3-2) with TRBJ1-1; D might be TRBD1 (6 bases). Germline CDR1 and CDR2: LGHDT and YNNKEL (reference sequence). V was cut by 6 bases and J by 7 bases, with 21 bases left in between. There are 15 residues in the CDR3. CDR3 protein: CASRPSKGGISEAFF. The DNA for the CDR3 is TGTGCCAGCAGGCCGTCCAAAGGGGGGATCAGTGAAGCTTTCTTT.

This clone was recorded only once. V is TRBV5-6 and J is TRBJ1-3; D remains unclear. Germline CDR1 SGHDT, CDR2 YYEEEE. The V gene lost 0 bases and the J gene lost 4 bases, with 17 bases spanning the gap. CDR3 size: 17 residues. Here the CDR3 DNA reads TGTGCCAGCAGCTTGGTCGGTCCACAAATCGAGGGAAACACCATATATTTT. Its protein is CASSLVGPQIEGNTIYF. The full variable domain, with the rest looked up from reference TRBV5-6 and TRBJ1-3, is DAGVTQSPTHLIKTRGQQVTLRCSPKSGHDTVSWYQQALGQGPQFIFQYYEEEERQRGNFPDRFSGHQFPNYSSELNVNALLLGDSALYLCASSLVGPQIEGNTIYFGEGSWLTVV.

This chain connects TRBV5-4 to TRBJ2-5; 11 bases are shared with TRBD2. This CDR3 is built from 15 residues. J was trimmed by 5 bases and V by 4 bases; bases with no gene match: 7. CDR1 is SGHNT and CDR2 is YYREEE in the germline V gene (reference sequence). CDR3 protein: CASSRLSGGAETQYF. DNA for the CDR3: TGTGCCAGCAGCCGTCTTAGCGGGGGGGCCGAGACCCAGTACTTC.

The DNA of the CDR3 is TGTGCCTGGAGCAAGGGGATCCTCCCGGAGGGGGCCAACGTCCTGACTTTC. Translated, it gives CAWSKGILPEGANVLTF. The chain is built from TRBV30 and TRBJ2-6; D possibly corresponds to TRBD1 (5 bases). V dropped 3 bases and J dropped 4 bases, with 19 bases sitting between them. This CDR3 spans 17 amino acids. CDR1 and CDR2 from the germline V gene are GTSNPN and SVGIG (reference sequence).

The chain couples TRBV30 to TRBJ1-1; no clear D gene. Trimming removed 3 bases from V and 5 bases from J, with 10 bases in between. The germline gives CDR1 GTSNPN, CDR2 SVGIG (reference sequence). The CDR3 has 12 residues. The DNA for the CDR3 is TGTGCCTGGAGCGAAATCTTGACTGAAGCTTTCTTT. Its translation: CAWSEILTEAFF.

This clone occurred once. The rearrangement uses TRBV18 and TRBJ2-3, with D tentatively TRBD1 or TRBD2 (5 bases each). The CDR3 consists of 15 residues. Germline loops: CDR1 KGHSH, CDR2 LQKENI. V lost 4 bases and J 0 bases, leaving 11 bases between the germline ends. DNA for the CDR3: TGTGCCAGCTCACGGACGGGACGGAGCACAGATACGCAGTATTTT. It yields the protein CASSRTGRSTDTQYF.

This clone was detected once. The J gene is TRBJ1-1, the V gene TRBV28; TRBD1 aligns across 9 bases. The junction had 15 bases not matched to a gene; V was cut back by 8 bases and J by 5 bases. There are 16 residues in the CDR3. Germline-derived CDR1 and CDR2 are MDHEN and SYDVKM. Written as DNA, the CDR3 is TGTGCCAGCCGAGCCACTTCAGGACAGGGGAAAACTGAAGCTTTCTTT. Amino acids: CASRATSGQGKTEAFF. The full variable domain, in which reference TRBV28 and TRBJ1-1 provide the parts outside the CDR3, is DVKVTQSSRYLVKRTGEKVFLECVQDMDHENMFWYRQDPGLGLRLIYFSYDVKMKEKGDIPEGYSVSREKKERFSLILESASTNQTSMYLCASRATSGQGKTEAFFGQGTRLTVV.

The V and J genes are TRBV7-9 and TRBJ2-7, with unresolved D. Trimming left V 2 bases short and J 2 bases short, with 4 bases between. This CDR3 contains 12 residues. Per germline, CDR1 SEHNR and CDR2 FQNEAQ (reference sequence). The CDR3 loop is CASSLQAYEQYF. The DNA for the CDR3 is TGTGCCAGCAGCTTACAGGCCTACGAGCAGTACTTC.

This clone was counted once. This chain connects TRBV3-1 (or the pseudogene TRBV3-2) to TRBJ2-7, with 9 bases matching TRBD1. This CDR3 has 15 amino acids. CDR1 is LGHDT and CDR2 is YNNKEL in the germline V gene (reference sequence). V shed 1 base, J shed 4 bases, and the junction held 5 bases outside the gene matches. CDR3 region: CASSQAGQGPYEQYF. CDR3 nucleotide sequence: TGTGCCAGCAGCCAAGCGGGACAGGGCCCGTACGAGCAGTACTTC.

The chain recombines TRBV5-1 with TRBJ2-3; TRBD1 matches at 8 bases. CDR3 size: 15 residues. Germline CDR1 SGHRS, CDR2 YFSETQ. Losses at the gene ends were 3 bases for V and 6 bases for J; bases not matched to a gene: 9. The CDR3 loop reads CASSYRGKGGDTQYF. CDR3 sequence (DNA): TGCGCCAGCAGCTACAGGGGGAAGGGTGGGGATACGCAGTATTTT.

The chain joins TRBV19 to TRBJ1-2; 8 nucleotides line up with TRBD1. With V trimmed by 7 bases and J by 2 bases, 9 bases remained unmatched. The V gene's germline CDR1 is LNHDA and CDR2 SQIVND (reference sequence). This CDR3 spans 15 amino acids. DNA of the CDR3: TGTGCCAGTACCCCGAGCAGGGGGCGAAACTATGGCTACACCTTC. Its protein is CASTPSRGRNYGYTF.

The genes are TRBV27 and TRBJ1-1; D uncertain. V shed 6 bases and J shed 3 bases, with 17 bases lying between them. The CDR3 sequence is 15 residues long. Germline V gives CDR1 MNHEY, CDR2 SMNVEV (reference sequence). The CDR3 is CASRPTEGVDTEAFF. CDR3 sequence (DNA): TGTGCCAGCAGACCCACGGAGGGCGTCGACACTGAAGCTTTCTTT.

The chain joins TRBV6-6 to TRBJ1-2, with 7 positions matching TRBD1. The ends lost 5 bases at V and 5 bases at J; junction bases unmatched: 14. The CDR3 extends over 16 amino acids. Germline-derived CDR1 and CDR2 are MNHNY and SVGAGI (reference sequence). CDR3: CASSPPPGTVMYGYTF. The CDR3 coding sequence is TGTGCCAGCAGTCCCCCCCCCGGGACAGTAATGTATGGCTACACCTTC.

The sample holds one count of this clone. The J gene is TRBJ2-7, the V gene TRBV5-1; D is possibly TRBD1 (6 bases). Germline CDR1 reads SGHRS; CDR2 reads YFSETQ. V was shortened by 4 bases and J by 2 bases, with 10 bases between the two germline ends. This CDR3 spans 13 amino acids. CDR3 region: CASSAQGPYEQYF. The CDR3 bases are TGCGCCAGCAGCGCACAGGGTCCCTACGAGCAGTACTTC. Variable domain in full (rest from reference TRBV5-1 and TRBJ2-7): KAGVTQTPRYLIKTRGQQVTLSCSPISGHRSVSWYQQTPGQGLQFLFEYFSETQRNKGNFPGRFSGRQFSNSRSEMNVSTLELGDSALYLCASSAQGPYEQYFGPGTRLTVT.

CDR3 in amino acids: CASSGTGGPAGELFF. The CDR3 bases are TGTGCCAGCAGCGGGACCGGGGGGCCGGCCGGGGAGCTGTTTTTT. The V and J genes are TRBV9 and TRBJ2-2; TRBD2 is a possible D gene (7 bases). The CDR3 has 15 amino acids. V was shortened by 3 bases and J by 6 bases, with 15 bases between the two germline ends. Per the germline V gene, CDR1 is SGDLS and CDR2 is YYNGEE.

Only one count was recorded for this clone. V usage is TRBV27 and J usage is TRBJ1-4; D unresolved. The germline CDR1 and CDR2 sequences are MNHEY and SMNVEV (reference sequence). Trimming took off 5 bases at V and 5 bases at J, with 18 bases between the two ends. This CDR3 contains 16 residues. DNA of the CDR3: TGTGCCAGCAGTACTCAAGGCCCGCGAGGAAATGAAAAACTGTTTTTT. Its translation is CASSTQGPRGNEKLFF.

The gene calls are TRBV15 and TRBJ1-2; 10 bases are shared with TRBD1. Per the germline V gene, CDR1 is LNHNV and CDR2 is YYDKDF (reference sequence). This CDR3 has 17 amino acids. V dropped 5 bases and J dropped 2; count of bases not matched to a gene: 11. The CDR3 nucleotides are TGTGCCACCAGCTCACGACAGGGGGCATTCATAAACTATGGCTACACCTTC. This sequence encodes CATSSRQGAFINYGYTF.